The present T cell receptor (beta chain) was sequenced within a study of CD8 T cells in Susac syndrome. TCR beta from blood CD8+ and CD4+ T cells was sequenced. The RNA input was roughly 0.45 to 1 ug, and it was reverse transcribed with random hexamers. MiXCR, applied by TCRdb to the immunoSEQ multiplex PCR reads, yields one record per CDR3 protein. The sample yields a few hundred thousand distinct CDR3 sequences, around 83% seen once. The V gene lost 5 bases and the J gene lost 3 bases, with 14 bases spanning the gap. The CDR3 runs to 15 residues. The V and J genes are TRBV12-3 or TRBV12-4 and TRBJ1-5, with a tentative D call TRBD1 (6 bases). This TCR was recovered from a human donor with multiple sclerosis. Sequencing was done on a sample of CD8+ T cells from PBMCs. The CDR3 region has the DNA TGTGCCAGCAGTCCCCGGGACACCACCAATCAGCCCCAGCATTTT. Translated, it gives CASSPRDTTNQPQHF.